The 14 T cell receptor beta chains below all came from one sample that was sequenced in a study of tissue T cells after allogeneic stem cell transplantation. TCRdb's table, derived via immunoSEQ multiplex PCR, lists solely in-frame clones and lacks some. The sample has some 5,000 clones, 51% seen once; the top ten hold 7% to 10%. Indicated time point: mouse harvest day 7 after allogeneic transplant. Mouse grafts combined 10^7 T-cell-depleted bone marrow cells with 10^6 splenic CD5+ T cells. Sample: gut tissue. The origin of the receptors is a female BALB/c mouse given C57BL/6 T cells with graft-versus-host disease after an allogeneic hematopoietic cell transplant.

With respect to this clone: The genes and germline here are from mouse. The read ends 1 residue before the CDR3 terminus; that terminus is restored from the germline J gene. The chain uses TRBV17 and TRBJ2-1; 11 bases map to TRBD2. V lost 7 bases and J lost 6; bases outside the gene matches: 2. CDR1 is MNHDT and CDR2 is YYDKIL in the germline V gene. The CDR3 runs 13 residues. The DNA read from the CDR3 is TGTGCTAGCACAGACTGGGGGGGTGCTGAGCAGTTC. Translation: CASTDWGGAEQF. The complete CDR3 protein is CASTDWGGAEQFF.

Worth noting for this clone: The gene names given are mouse names. From the germline J gene comes the end of the CDR3, since the read stops 1 residue before it. The chain joins TRBV23 to TRBJ1-4; the DNA was not compared with TRBD1, the D call given in the table. Germline V gene data show CDR1 as KGHTA and CDR2 as FQNQQP. CDR3 length: 12 residues. The CDR3 DNA, read in part, is TGCTCCAGCAGCCTACAGAACGAAAGATTATTT. Amino acids: CSSSLQNERLF. The full CDR3 is CSSSLQNERLFF.

Details on this clone: Gene names are mouse gene names. The CDR3 extends 1 residue past the end of the read, so its final part is completed from the germline J gene. This chain links TRBV26 with TRBJ2-4, with TRBD1 as a possible D gene (6 bases). Trimming took 2 bases from V and 1 from J, leaving 10 bases between them. The CDR3 loop spans 15 amino acids. Germline V gene data show CDR1 as KGHPV and CDR2 as FQNQEV (reference sequence). The CDR3 reads CASSLVGGGQNTLYF. CDR3 DNA, as far as it was read: TGTGCCAGCAGTCTGGTAGGGGGAGGTCAAAACACCTTGTAC.

With regard to this clone: All gene names here are mouse names. The CDR3 end falls 1 residue outside the read, so it is completed with the germline J gene. The chain uses TRBV26 and TRBJ1-1, with D maybe TRBD1 (5 bases). The germline V gene has CDR1 KGHPV and CDR2 FQNQEV (reference sequence). The CDR3 runs 13 residues. V lost 3 bases and J lost 3, with 8 bases in between. The part of the CDR3 DNA that was read is TGTGCCAGCAGTCTTTGGGGGGACACAGAAGTCTTC. It encodes CASSLWGDTEVF. The CDR3 as a whole reads CASSLWGDTEVFF.

Note on this clone: The gene names given are mouse names. The CDR3 loop reads CTCSAGTEVFF. The sequenced CDR3 bases are TGCACCTGCAGTGCAGGGACAGAAGTCTTC. The V and J genes are TRBV1 and TRBJ1-1; D uncertain. The CDR3 end lies 1 residue beyond the end of the read and is filled in from the germline J gene. The ends were cut back, 1 base at V and 5 bases at J, with 2 bases in the middle. Germline CDR1 reads NSQYPW; CDR2 reads LRSPGD (reference sequence). This CDR3 region has 11 residues.

As regards this clone: Gene names refer to mouse genes. The CDR3 is cut off 1 residue early in the read; its end comes from the germline J gene. The chain links TRBV13-1 to TRBJ2-1; 7 nucleotides align to TRBD2. The CDR3 is 16 residues long. The junction had 5 bases not matched to a gene; V was cut back by 2 bases and J by 0 bases. Germline CDR1 and CDR2: NSHNY and SYGAGN. CDR3 loop: CASSETGGYNYAEQFF. The sequenced CDR3 bases are TGTGCCAGCAGTGAAACGGGGGGGTATAACTATGCTGAGCAGTTC.

On this clone itself: Gene names follow the mouse nomenclature. The CDR3 end is not reached by the read, which stops 1 residue before it; the germline J gene fills it in. The gene calls are TRBV2 and TRBJ1-1, with a possible D match to TRBD1 (6 bases). The ends were cut back, 4 bases at V and 0 bases at J, with 9 bases in the middle. Germline CDR1 and CDR2: LGHNA and YSYQKL. CDR3 length: 14 residues. Partial CDR3 DNA: TGTGCCAGCAGCCCGACAGGTCCAAACACAGAAGTCTTC. Its translation is CASSPTGPNTEVF. The entire CDR3 protein is CASSPTGPNTEVFF.

As for this clone: Gene and germline names: mouse. Read data end 1 residue before the CDR3 end; the end is taken from the germline J gene. The rearrangement joins TRBV26 to TRBJ2-3; 8 bases are a match to TRBD1. This CDR3 comprises 16 residues. Trimming removed 3 bases from V and 0 bases from J; junction bases left unmatched: 5. CDR1 is KGHPV, CDR2 FQNQEV, per germline (reference sequence). CDR3 DNA (partial): TGTGCCAGCAGTCTCCCAGGGGGCCAGAGTGCAGAAACGCTGTAT. Its protein product is CASSLPGGQSAETLY. The whole CDR3 sequence reads CASSLPGGQSAETLYF. The full variable domain, with the rest looked up from reference TRBV26 and TRBJ2-3, is NSKVIQTPRYLVKGQGQKAKMRCIPEKGHPVVFWYQQNKNNEFKFLINFQNQEVLQQIDMTEKRFSAECPSNSPCSLEIQSSEAGDSALYLCASSLPGGQSAETLYFGSGTRLTVL.

Comment on this clone: Gene names refer to mouse genes. The CDR3 is cut off 1 residue early in the read; its end comes from the germline J gene. The chain employs TRBV26 and TRBJ1-1; TRBD1 matches 12 bases. Germline V gives CDR1 KGHPV, CDR2 FQNQEV (reference sequence). V trimming: 7 bases; J trimming: 1 base; junction bases outside the gene matches: 4. CDR3 length: 15 residues. CDR3 in amino acids: CASTRGQGANTEVFF. The CDR3 DNA, read in part, is TGTGCCAGCACCCGGGGACAGGGGGCGAACACAGAAGTCTTC.

For this clone: The genes and germline here are from mouse. The read ends 1 residue shy of where the CDR3 ends; the end is completed using the germline J gene. The V gene is TRBV16, the J gene TRBJ1-3, with a possible D match to TRBD1 (5 bases). The CDR3 sequence is 15 residues long. Trimming left V 0 bases short and J 0 bases short, with 6 bases between. Germline CDR1 SGHSA, CDR2 FRNQAP. The CDR3 DNA, read in part, is TGTGCAAGCAGCTTAGACAGGGCTTCTGGAAATACGCTCTAT. Residues: CASSLDRASGNTLY. The full CDR3 sequence reads CASSLDRASGNTLYF.

This clone was counted between two and nine times. Gene labels here are mouse ones. The read terminates 1 residue before the CDR3 end, so the remaining end is supplied by the germline J gene. The chain recombines TRBV26 with TRBJ1-5; possibly TRBD1 for D (5 bases). Germline V gene sequence: CDR1 KGHPV, CDR2 FQNQEV (reference sequence). Deletions cut 6 bases from V and 4 bases from J, with 7 bases between. This CDR3 has 12 amino acids. This CDR3 is CASSRQNQAPLF. The part of the CDR3 DNA that was read is TGTGCCAGCAGCCGACAGAACCAGGCTCCGCTT.

In this sample, this clone turned up once. Genes here carry mouse names. The read terminates 1 residue ahead of where the CDR3 ends, so the germline J gene completes it. The rearrangement links TRBV4 to TRBJ2-1; D is uncertain. The CDR3 is 14 residues long. Germline-derived CDR1 and CDR2 are LGHDT and YNNKQL (reference sequence). The V gene lost 3 bases and the J gene lost 1 base, with 7 bases spanning the gap. The CDR3: CASSYRGNYAEQFF. The CDR3 DNA, read in part, is TGTGCCAGCAGCTACCGGGGAAACTATGCTGAGCAGTTC.

This clone was found a few times. Germline and genes here are mouse. Coverage ceases 1 residue before the CDR3 finishes, and the germline J gene fills in the end. The rearrangement links TRBV26 to TRBJ2-5; D might be TRBD1 (5 bases). V lost 4 bases and J 0 bases, leaving 8 bases between the germline ends. The CDR3 contains 14 residues. From germline, CDR1 is KGHPV and CDR2 FQNQEV (reference sequence). CDR3 DNA, as far as it was read: TGTGCCAGCAGTCCGACAGTTAACCAAGACACCCAGTAC. Protein: CASSPTVNQDTQY. The full CDR3 protein reads CASSPTVNQDTQYF.

This clone is judged medium-sized (0.01 to 0.1%). The listed genes are named as in mouse. The CDR3 is cut off 1 residue early in the read; its end comes from the germline J gene. V and J are TRBV5 and TRBJ1-4; 8 bases map to TRBD1. Germline V gene data show CDR1 as LGHNA and CDR2 as YNLKQL (reference sequence). The CDR3 is 14 residues long. Trimming removed 4 bases from V and 6 bases from J; junction bases left unmatched: 4. CDR3 DNA (partial): TGTGCCAGCAGCCTCGCAGGGGGCCACGAAAGATTATTT. Protein: CASSLAGGHERLF. The whole CDR3 is CASSLAGGHERLFF.